These 25 T cell receptor beta chains were sequenced from one sample in a study of T cell responses to AZD1222 COVID-19 vaccine. Only in-frame clones appear in the TCRdb table, and some are missing; sequencing was by immunoSEQ multiplex PCR. The table shows tens of thousands of clones, with 75% to 90% occurring only once. This material consisted of peripheral blood, taken on day 0 of AZD1222 vaccination. The source is an adult in good health.

The chain employs TRBV5-1 and TRBJ2-1; possibly TRBD2 for D (5 bases). The CDR3 spans 15 residues. The V and J ends lost 5 bases and 7 bases respectively, with 19 bases between them. Looked up from germline, CDR1 is SGHRS and CDR2 is YFSETQ. The DNA of the CDR3 is TGCGCCAGCAGGCTAGAGACTACCAGAGGAAATGAGCAGTTCTTC. It translates to CASRLETTRGNEQFF.

The chain links TRBV10-3 to TRBJ1-1; possibly TRBD1 for D (6 bases). Germline V gene data show CDR1 as ENHRY and CDR2 as SYGVKD. The V and J ends lost 5 bases and 0 bases respectively, with 10 bases between them. The CDR3 has 14 residues. CDR3 coding DNA: TGTGCCATCAGTACCGGGGACATGAACACTGAAGCTTTCTTT. Protein product: CAISTGDMNTEAFF.

This chain uses TRBV5-6 with TRBJ1-1, with a weak D call TRBD1 (6 bases). The germline V gene has CDR1 SGHDT and CDR2 YYEEEE. Trimming cost V 4 bases and J 8 bases, with 12 bases left between them. The CDR3 has 12 residues. CDR3 amino acids: CASSRGGREAFF. CDR3 in DNA: TGTGCCAGCAGCCGGGGGGGCCGGGAAGCTTTCTTT.

The chain links TRBV28 to TRBJ2-7; 11 nucleotides line up with TRBD2. The junction had 6 bases not matched to a gene; V was cut back by 6 bases and J by 5 bases. The CDR3 is 14 amino acids. Per the germline V gene, CDR1 is MDHEN and CDR2 is SYDVKM. The CDR3 is CASSLAGGMHEQYF. CDR3 DNA sequence: TGTGCCAGCAGCTTAGCGGGAGGGATGCACGAGCAGTACTTC.

This clone was seen only once. This chain uses TRBV6-1 with TRBJ1-2, with D uncertain. Trimming took off 2 bases at V and 8 bases at J, with 6 bases between the two ends. The germline V gene encodes CDR1 MNHNS and CDR2 SASEGT. The CDR3 has 11 residues. CDR3 loop: CASSETGGYTF. The DNA for the CDR3 is TGTGCCAGCAGTGAAACGGGAGGCTACACCTTC.

This clone appeared once. V usage is TRBV28 and J usage is TRBJ1-5, with D tentatively TRBD1 (5 bases). The CDR3 runs 15 residues. CDR1 MDHEN and CDR2 SYDVKM come from the germline V gene. V lost 8 bases, J lost 3 bases, and 17 bases lay in between. For the CDR3, the DNA is TGTGCCAGCGGGGGTCATGCAGGCCTCAATCAGCCCCAGCATTTT. It encodes CASGGHAGLNQPQHF.

The rearrangement links TRBV3-1 (or the pseudogene TRBV3-2) to TRBJ2-3, with D possibly matching TRBD2 (5 bases). The germline V gene has CDR1 LGHDT and CDR2 YNNKEL (reference sequence). The CDR3 runs to 14 residues. Trimming removed 4 bases at V and 4 bases at J, with 12 bases between. This chain's CDR3 is CASSPRLRADTQYF. CDR3 bases: TGTGCCAGCAGCCCTCGTCTGAGGGCAGATACGCAGTATTTT.

This clone appeared once. The chain recombines TRBV6-5 with TRBJ1-1; D is perhaps TRBD1 (6 bases). Germline loops: CDR1 MNHEY, CDR2 SVGAGI. With 5 bases removed from V and 8 bases from J, the gap between germline ends came to 9 bases. This CDR3 region has 11 residues. CDR3 coding DNA: TGTGCCAGCAGTACAGGGTCCGAAGCTTTCTTT. Its translation: CASSTGSEAFF.

This chain uses TRBV29-1 with TRBJ2-7; the D is unclear. CDR1 SQVTM and CDR2 ANQGSEA come from the germline V gene. The CDR3 totals 11 residues. The ends were cut back, 7 bases at V and 6 bases at J, with 13 bases in the middle. The CDR3 here is CSASLRSEQYF. CDR3 bases: TGCAGCGCCTCCCTACGGTCCGAGCAGTACTTC.

The chain combines TRBV28 with TRBJ2-4; possible D gene TRBD1, 7 bases. The germline CDR1 and CDR2 sequences are MDHEN and SYDVKM. The V gene lost 6 bases and the J gene lost 0 bases, with 24 bases spanning the gap. This CDR3 contains 19 residues. Written as DNA, the CDR3 is TGTGCCAGCAGCCCCGGCGGGGACAGTCACAAACTAGCCAAAAACATTCAGTACTTC. Residues: CASSPGGDSHKLAKNIQYF.

The chain employs TRBV13 and TRBJ2-1; TRBD2 matches at 13 bases. Germline V gene sequence: CDR1 PRHDT, CDR2 FYEKMQ (reference sequence). The CDR3 is 16 residues long. The V gene end was trimmed by 5 bases and the J gene end by 6 bases; junction bases not matched to a gene: 7. For the CDR3, the DNA is TGTGCCAGCAGCCCCTCCGGGACTAGCGGGACCAATGAGCAGTTCTTC. Residues: CASSPSGTSGTNEQFF.

The chain links TRBV30 to TRBJ2-7, with D possibly being TRBD2 (6 bases). This CDR3 contains 14 residues. Germline CDR1 is GTSNPN and CDR2 is SVGIG (reference sequence). Between the trimmed V and J ends, which lost 0 bases and 6 bases, there was a span of 15 bases. The CDR3 here is CAWSVGSGAGEQYF. For the CDR3, the DNA is TGTGCCTGGAGTGTAGGGTCGGGAGCCGGCGAGCAGTACTTC. The complete variable domain, with remaining parts taken from reference TRBV30 and TRBJ2-7, reads SQTIHQWPATLVQPVGSPLSLECTVEGTSNPNLYWYRQAAGRGLQLLFYSVGIGQISSEVPQNLSASRPQDRQFILSSKKLLLSDSGFYLCAWSVGSGAGEQYFGPGTRLTVT.

The gene calls are TRBV10-3 and TRBJ2-2, with 9 bases identical to TRBD1. The V gene's germline CDR1 is ENHRY and CDR2 SYGVKD. This CDR3 is built from 15 residues. The V segment lost 6 bases and the J segment 3 bases; nucleotides outside the gene matches: 5. Here the CDR3 reads CAIRPGQGYTGELFF. CDR3 sequence (DNA): TGTGCCATCAGGCCGGGACAGGGATACACCGGGGAGCTGTTTTTT.

The chain combines TRBV2 with TRBJ1-1; unclear D gene. The germline gives CDR1 SNHLY, CDR2 FYNNEI. There are 14 residues in the CDR3. The V end was cut by 4 bases, the J end by 0 bases, with 9 bases between. The CDR3 DNA follows: TGTGCCAGCAGTGTTGACCGCATGAACACTGAAGCTTTCTTT. Translating it yields CASSVDRMNTEAFF.

The chain carries TRBV5-6 and TRBJ1-5; TRBD1 matches 9 bases. The ends lost 4 bases at V and 4 bases at J; junction bases unmatched: 9. Per germline, CDR1 SGHDT and CDR2 YYEEEE. The CDR3 sequence is 16 residues long. The CDR3 DNA is TGTGCCAGCAGCCGTACGGGACAGGGTCTGAATCAGCCCCAGCATTTT. Translating gives CASSRTGQGLNQPQHF. Full variable domain (rest looked up from reference TRBV5-6 and TRBJ1-5): DAGVTQSPTHLIKTRGQQVTLRCSPKSGHDTVSWYQQALGQGPQFIFQYYEEEERQRGNFPDRFSGHQFPNYSSELNVNALLLGDSALYLCASSRTGQGLNQPQHFGDGTRLSIL.

This sequence joins TRBV28 and TRBJ2-2, with unresolved D. V was clipped by 3 bases and J by 6 bases, with 8 bases between them. CDR3 length: 13 amino acids. CDR1 and CDR2 from the germline V gene are MDHEN and SYDVKM. Here the CDR3 reads CASSLVGSGELFF. The CDR3 DNA sequence: TGTGCCAGCAGTTTGGTAGGGTCCGGGGAGCTGTTTTTT. The full variable domain, rest sourced from reference TRBV28 and TRBJ2-2, is DVKVTQSSRYLVKRTGEKVFLECVQDMDHENMFWYRQDPGLGLRLIYFSYDVKMKEKGDIPEGYSVSREKKERFSLILESASTNQTSMYLCASSLVGSGELFFGEGSRLTVL.

The CDR3 region is CASSLQQGVSTEAFF. The CDR3 DNA sequence: TGTGCCAGCAGCTTACAACAGGGGGTCAGCACTGAAGCTTTCTTT. The rearrangement joins TRBV7-2 to TRBJ1-1, with TRBD1 matching over 8 bases. V shed 2 bases and J 4 bases; nucleotides not matched to a gene: 6. The V gene's germline CDR1 is SGHTA and CDR2 FQGNSA. The CDR3 length is 15 residues. The full variable domain, rest sourced from reference TRBV7-2 and TRBJ1-1, is GAGVSQSPSNKVTEKGKDVELRCDPISGHTALYWYRQSLGQGLEFLIYFQGNSAPDKSGLPSDRFSAERTGGSVSTLTIQRTQQEDSAVYLCASSLQQGVSTEAFFGQGTRLTVV.

This clone was detected ten times or more. This chain uses TRBV4-1 with TRBJ1-4; a weak D match, TRBD1 (5 bases). This CDR3 region has 18 residues. V was trimmed by 3 bases and J by 5 bases, leaving 22 bases between them. Per germline, CDR1 MGHRA and CDR2 YSYEKL. CDR3 DNA: TGCGCCAGCAGCCAGGAGGGGAGCGCCGGCCACCGAAATGAAAAACTGTTTTTT. The encoded protein is CASSQEGSAGHRNEKLFF.

This sequence joins TRBV5-6 and TRBJ2-3; unclear D gene. Trimming cost V 5 bases and J 3 bases, with 10 bases left between them. The CDR3 runs 13 residues. The germline gives CDR1 SGHDT, CDR2 YYEEEE. This CDR3 is CASSVVTTDTQYF. CDR3 nucleotides: TGTGCCAGCAGTGTGGTAACTACAGATACGCAGTATTTT.

The chain combines TRBV7-9 with TRBJ2-3, with D tentatively TRBD1 (5 bases). The ends were cut back, 1 base at V and 4 bases at J, with 9 bases in the middle. The CDR3 is 14 residues long. Germline CDR1 is SEHNR and CDR2 is FQNEAQ (reference sequence). The DNA for the CDR3 is TGTGCCAGCAGCTTAGGTCCACAGGCAGATACGCAGTATTTT. It translates to CASSLGPQADTQYF.

The V gene is TRBV6-2 or TRBV6-3, the J gene TRBJ2-7; 7 positions match TRBD1. CDR3 length: 16 residues. Looked up from germline, CDR1 is MNHEY and CDR2 is SVGEGT. V shed 2 bases and J 2 bases; nucleotides not matched to a gene: 9. The CDR3 DNA reads as TGTGCCAGCAGTTACCGAGGGCGAGGGGGCCCCTACGAGCAGTACTTC. Protein: CASSYRGRGGPYEQYF.

The chain couples TRBV7-9 to TRBJ1-2, with D possibly TRBD1 on 5 matching bases. This CDR3 region has 13 residues. CDR1 is SEHNR, CDR2 FQNEAQ, per germline (reference sequence). V shed 6 bases and J shed 5 bases, with 13 bases lying between them. The CDR3 reads CASSTWDLYGYTF. DNA of the CDR3: TGTGCCAGCAGTACATGGGACCTATATGGCTACACCTTC.

The rearrangement joins TRBV2 to TRBJ2-7; D may correspond to TRBD1 or TRBD2 (6 bases each). Germline CDR1 SNHLY, CDR2 FYNNEI. The CDR3 covers 13 residues. V was clipped by 8 bases and J by 7 bases, with 18 bases between them. The CDR3 coding sequence is TGTGCCAGCGAAGGCTTCTGGGGGGCGGAGCAGTACTTC. This encodes CASEGFWGAEQYF.

The rearrangement uses TRBV7-9 and TRBJ2-1; the match to TRBD2 covers 9 bases. The CDR3 length is 16 residues. Germline values: CDR1 SEHNR, CDR2 FQNEAQ (reference sequence). Trimming removed 8 bases from V and 0 bases from J; junction bases left unmatched: 8. The CDR3 is CASEGAGGSSYNEQFF. The CDR3 DNA reads as TGTGCCAGCGAAGGAGCGGGAGGAAGCTCCTACAATGAGCAGTTCTTC.

This rearrangement joins TRBV30 to TRBJ2-3; D is unresolved. The germline gives CDR1 GTSNPN, CDR2 SVGIG (reference sequence). This CDR3 is 15 amino acids long. V was pared by 2 bases and J by 7 bases, with 19 bases between. CDR3 sequence: CAWSSRLLRVNTQYF. CDR3 sequence (DNA): TGTGCCTGGAGTTCTCGGCTGCTTCGCGTAAATACGCAGTATTTT.